This T cell receptor beta chain was retrieved from a study of blood T cell repertoires in COVID-19. Study-wide background: Researchers got acute and convalescent COVID-19 samples from the United States, Italy and Spain. Sources were T cells, B-cell-depleted T cells, or PBMCs; the material itself was cDNA or gDNA.

As handled by the study authors: Estimation of nucleated cell counts relied on the amplification of reference gene primers. Assay used: immunoSEQ multiplex PCR; TCRdb lists only in-frame clones, some missing. Clonal size and the V and J genes are those of that table, whereas D and trimming came from the DNA. The sample includes tens of thousands of clones, roughly 87% of them seen just once. The junction had 6 bases not matched to a gene; V was cut back by 0 bases and J by 4 bases. The CDR3 length is 15 residues. CDR1 and CDR2 (germline): KGHSH, LQKENI. The clonotype originates from a human donor in a cohort sampled during active COVID-19. The specimen was peripheral blood. The chain joins TRBV18 to TRBJ2-7; 7 nucleotides match TRBD1. The DNA for the CDR3 is TGTGCCAGCTCACCACCGGGCAGGGGGAGATACGAGCAGTACTTC. Protein: CASSPPGRGRYEQYF. The full variable domain, with the rest looked up from reference TRBV18 and TRBJ2-7, is NAGVMQNPRHLVRRRGQEARLRCSPMKGHSHVYWYRQLPEEGLKFMVYLQKENIIDESGMPKERFSAEFPKEGPSILRIQQVVRGDSAAYFCASSPPGRGRYEQYFGPGTRLTVT.